Reported below is one TCR beta chain. The CDR3 length is 16 residues. Germline lookup yields CDR1 PRHDT and CDR2 FYEKMQ (reference sequence). The ends were cut back, 4 bases at V and 0 bases at J, with 13 bases in the middle. The record originates from a study of cytomegalovirus exposure and HLA in healthy donors. It was with 60 Vbeta and 13 Jbeta primers that the PCR ran. Assay used: immunoSEQ multiplex PCR; TCRdb lists only in-frame clones, some missing. The data contain some 200,000 clones, about 76% of them singletons. Sequencing was performed on PBMCs. This clonotype was obtained from a male donor in good health and CMV-seropositive. This sequence joins TRBV13 and TRBJ1-3; D is ambiguous. The CDR3 reads CASSSDLGRSGNTIYF. The DNA for the CDR3 is TGTGCCAGCAGCTCAGACCTAGGTCGCTCTGGAAACACCATATATTTT.